These 12 T cell receptor beta chains originate from one sample sequenced in a study of T cell responses to AZD1222 COVID-19 vaccine. Sequenced by immunoSEQ multiplex PCR; TCRdb stores in-frame clones only, minus some. The repertoire holds 40,000 to 65,000 clones, with approximately 84% as singletons. The starting material was peripheral blood, obtained on day 0 of AZD1222 vaccination. The receptors come from an adult in good health.

This chain uses TRBV27 with TRBJ1-2; a weak D match, TRBD1 (6 bases). Germline V gene lookup returns CDR1 MNHEY and CDR2 SMNVEV (reference sequence). The CDR3 runs to 15 residues. The V end was cut by 6 bases, the J end by 5 bases, with 19 bases between. The CDR3 region is CASSPRWEGHYGYTF. CDR3 nucleotide sequence: TGTGCCAGCAGCCCCCGGTGGGAGGGACATTATGGCTACACCTTC.

This chain uses TRBV3-1 (or the pseudogene TRBV3-2) with TRBJ2-2; the D is unclear. The V end was cut by 0 bases, the J end by 5 bases, with 7 bases between. Germline lookup yields CDR1 LGHDT and CDR2 YNNKEL (reference sequence). The length of the CDR3 is 14 residues. CDR3 coding DNA: TGTGCCAGCAGCCAAGATCCGGAAACCGGGGAGCTGTTTTTT. Protein: CASSQDPETGELFF.

In its sample, this clone was seen once. The rearrangement links TRBV7-6 to TRBJ1-3; TRBD1 might be the D (6 bases). The V gene lost 1 base and the J gene lost 4 bases, with 11 bases spanning the gap. This CDR3 spans 15 amino acids. Germline values: CDR1 SGHVS, CDR2 FNYEAQ. The CDR3 DNA reads TGTGCCAGCAGCTTAGGGGGGGGGCGCGGAAACACCATATATTTT. Its protein product is CASSLGGGRGNTIYF.

This clone is a singleton in its sample. The genes are TRBV28 and TRBJ1-5; D is possibly TRBD1 (6 bases). Germline CDR1 MDHEN, CDR2 SYDVKM. Trimming took 5 bases from V and 2 from J, leaving 16 bases between them. The CDR3 has 16 residues. The CDR3 reads CASSPPNRQGNQPQHF. The CDR3 coding sequence is TGTGCCAGCAGTCCCCCGAACCGACAGGGCAATCAGCCCCAGCATTTT.

The chain employs TRBV15 and TRBJ2-1; 10 bases map to TRBD2. With V trimmed by 5 bases and J by 7 bases, 20 bases remained unmatched. CDR3 size: 19 residues. Looked up from germline, CDR1 is LNHNV and CDR2 is YYDKDF (reference sequence). The CDR3 bases are TGTGCCACCAGCGGACACCCATCCCGGACTAGCGGTGCCCCGAATGAGCAGTTCTTC. This codes for CATSGHPSRTSGAPNEQFF.

The rearrangement links TRBV11-3 to TRBJ2-5; D might be TRBD1 or TRBD2, each matching 5 bases. Trimming removed 5 bases at V and 7 bases at J, with 14 bases between. CDR1 SGHNT and CDR2 YENEEA come from the germline V gene. The CDR3 covers 13 residues. In DNA form, the CDR3 reads TGTGCCAGCAGCCGGGACGTCGATGGGACCCAGTACTTC. Protein: CASSRDVDGTQYF.

This chain links TRBV7-3 with TRBJ2-6; 8 nucleotides line up with TRBD2. With 1 base clipped from V and 0 bases from J, the junction kept 11 bases outside the gene matches. Germline CDR1 and CDR2: SGHTA and FQGTGA. The CDR3 is 20 residues long. CDR3 in amino acids: CASSLSPAGAGGSGANVLTF. The CDR3, as DNA: TGTGCCAGCAGCTTAAGCCCCGCGGGCGCGGGAGGCTCTGGGGCCAACGTCCTGACTTTC.

The chain couples TRBV6-1 to TRBJ1-1, with D uncertain. V lost 2 bases to trimming and J lost 4 bases, with 11 bases between them. The CDR3 runs 14 residues. Germline CDR1 MNHNS, CDR2 SASEGT. The chain's CDR3 is CASSEIMRFTEAFF. In nucleotides, the CDR3 is TGTGCCAGCAGTGAAATTATGAGGTTCACTGAAGCTTTCTTT.

The chain recombines TRBV11-3 with TRBJ1-3; D not certain. The CDR3 totals 15 residues. Trimming removed 3 bases from V and 0 bases from J, with 9 bases in between. CDR1 and CDR2 from the germline V gene are SGHNT and YENEEA. The CDR3 spells CASSFWSNSGNTIYF. The CDR3 DNA is TGTGCCAGCAGCTTTTGGTCGAACTCTGGAAACACCATATATTTT.

V is TRBV3-1 (or the pseudogene TRBV3-2) and J is TRBJ1-4; weak D call: TRBD1 (6 bases). The germline V and J ends were trimmed by 6 bases and 0 bases, with 11 bases remaining between them. Per germline, CDR1 LGHDT and CDR2 YNNKEL (reference sequence). The CDR3 runs 15 residues. CDR3 bases: TGTGCCAGCAGGTCAACAGGGCCAACTAATGAAAAACTGTTTTTT. It codes for CASRSTGPTNEKLFF.

This clone has just one count. The chain uses TRBV9 and TRBJ2-3; D unclear. V lost 1 base and J 3 bases, leaving 6 bases between the germline ends. Germline loops: CDR1 SGDLS, CDR2 YYNGEE. The CDR3 consists of 13 residues. The CDR3 DNA reads TGTGCCAGCAGCGTACTATTTACAGATACGCAGTATTTT. This encodes CASSVLFTDTQYF.

The V gene is TRBV7-3, the J gene TRBJ1-1, with unresolved D. The CDR3 covers 13 residues. With 5 bases removed from V and 1 base from J, the gap between germline ends came to 8 bases. The germline gives CDR1 SGHTA, CDR2 FQGTGA. The CDR3, as DNA: TGTGCCAGCAGCCTGACCGCGAACACTGAAGCTTTCTTT. It encodes CASSLTANTEAFF.